Each of the 3 T cell receptor beta chains below was sequenced from the same sample in a study of cytomegalovirus exposure and HLA in healthy donors (dated by TCRdb to about 2017). Library method: the immunoSEQ multiplex PCR assay. A mixture of 60 forward primers for TCR Vbeta segments and 13 reverse primers for TCR Jbeta segments was used in the multiplex PCR. The source is immuneACCESS, and TCRdb retained only in-frame sequences with V and J called. Part of the clones is not carried over; for the studies checked, unresolved V genes explain less than half of this, and the remainder is unexplained. Here the sample has about 160,000 clones; roughly 80% occur a single time. The biggest ten clones account for 7.5% to 9.5% of the sample. Source material: PBMCs. Source of these receptors: a male donor in good health and CMV-seropositive.

V gene TRBV30 combines with J gene TRBJ1-2; tentatively, D is TRBD1 (6 bases). The CDR3 spans 15 residues. The V end was cut by 1 base, the J end by 4 bases, with 16 bases between. In germline, CDR1 is GTSNPN, CDR2 SVGIG (reference sequence). In nucleotides, the CDR3 is TGTGCCTGGAGTGAGCAGGGGATAGGGGGCTATGGCTACACCTTC. It yields the protein CAWSEQGIGGYGYTF.

The chain links TRBV5-1 to TRBJ1-5, with a possible D match to TRBD1 (5 bases). The length of the CDR3 is 16 residues. V was clipped by 0 bases and J by 2 bases, with 12 bases between them. CDR1 SGHRS and CDR2 YFSETQ come from the germline V gene. CDR3 coding DNA: TGCGCCAGCAGCTTGGCCGGGCAGGGTGGCAATCAGCCCCAGCATTTT. This gives the protein CASSLAGQGGNQPQHF.

The chain has TRBV5-1 and TRBJ1-1; TRBD1 aligns across 8 bases. With V trimmed by 4 bases and J by 6 bases, 14 bases remained unmatched. The germline CDR1 and CDR2 sequences are SGHRS and YFSETQ. The CDR3 length is 16 residues. The CDR3 DNA reads TGCGCCAGCAGCCTCGACAGGGGTCTATTGGGGTCTGAAGCTTTCTTT. This encodes CASSLDRGLLGSEAFF.